Each of the 18 T cell receptor beta chains below was sequenced from the same sample in a study of T cell responses to AZD1222 COVID-19 vaccine. Clones were sequenced by immunoSEQ multiplex PCR, and TCRdb holds only the in-frame ones, with some missing. The sample records about 150,000 clones, roughly 93% being singletons. This specimen consisted of peripheral blood, obtained 28 days after the second AZD1222 dose. The source is an adult who received the AZD1222 COVID-19 vaccine.

V usage is TRBV19 and J usage is TRBJ2-5, with TRBD1 matching over 9 bases. Germline CDR1 is LNHDA and CDR2 is SQIVND (reference sequence). Germline trimming cut 4 bases from V and 2 bases from J; bases unmatched to any gene: 5. This CDR3 has 15 residues. In nucleotides, the CDR3 is TGTGCCAGTAGTAGACCGGGACAGGGTCAAGAGACCCAGTACTTC. Encoded protein: CASSRPGQGQETQYF.

The chain links TRBV25-1 to TRBJ1-1; no firm D call. Germline CDR1 is MGHDK and CDR2 is SYGVNS. The CDR3 has 15 residues. V was cut by 7 bases and J by 1 base, with 16 bases left in between. Here the CDR3 DNA reads TGTGCCAGCAACCCAACCGGAGAGGGGAACACTGAAGCTTTCTTT. It is translated as CASNPTGEGNTEAFF. The full variable domain, in which reference TRBV25-1 and TRBJ1-1 provide the parts outside the CDR3, is EADIYQTPRYLVIGTGKKITLECSQTMGHDKMYWYQQDPGMELHLIHYSYGVNSTEKGDLSSESTVSRIRTEHFPLTLESARPSHTSQYLCASNPTGEGNTEAFFGQGTRLTVV.

The chain combines TRBV6-2 or TRBV6-3 with TRBJ2-1; D may be TRBD1 (5 bases). CDR1 is MNHEY, CDR2 SVGEGT, per germline. V lost 5 bases and J lost 12, with 17 bases in between. The CDR3 runs 13 residues. In DNA, the CDR3 is TGTGCCAGCAGTCCGAGACAGTTTGAAGGGCAGTTCTTC. Amino acids: CASSPRQFEGQFF.

The chain has TRBV5-4 and TRBJ1-2, with 7 bases lining up with TRBD1. The V and J ends lost 4 bases and 8 bases, in that order; junction bases with no gene match: 11. The CDR3 is 14 residues long. CDR1 is SGHNT, CDR2 YYREEE, per germline (reference sequence). The CDR3 coding sequence is TGTGCCAGCAGCCCTGGACAGGTGCGATCAGGCTACACCTTC. Its translation: CASSPGQVRSGYTF.

The J gene is TRBJ1-2, the V gene TRBV9; D remains unclear. This CDR3 is built from 16 residues. Germline V gene data show CDR1 as SGDLS and CDR2 as YYNGEE. Trimming stripped 0 bases from V and 0 bases from J, with 12 bases between. CDR3 DNA: TGTGCCAGCAGCGTAGGTGCTGGTACTCCTAACTATGGCTACACCTTC. Translating gives CASSVGAGTPNYGYTF.

The rearrangement joins TRBV5-1 to TRBJ2-7; TRBD1 matches 7 bases. Germline-derived CDR1 and CDR2 are SGHRS and YFSETQ. The CDR3 has 13 residues. J gave up 3 bases and V 5 bases, and 5 bases lay outside the gene matches. The CDR3, as DNA: TGCGCCAGCAGTCAGGCAGGGGGCTACGAGCAGTACTTC. This encodes CASSQAGGYEQYF. Complete variable domain (other parts from reference TRBV5-1 and TRBJ2-7): KAGVTQTPRYLIKTRGQQVTLSCSPISGHRSVSWYQQTPGQGLQFLFEYFSETQRNKGNFPGRFSGRQFSNSRSEMNVSTLELGDSALYLCASSQAGGYEQYFGPGTRLTVT.

This chain links TRBV18 with TRBJ1-4, with 8 bases matching TRBD1. Germline-derived CDR1 and CDR2 are KGHSH and LQKENI. V lost 3 bases to trimming and J lost 7 bases; unmatched junction nucleotides: 4. The CDR3 is 14 amino acids. DNA for the CDR3: TGTGCCAGCTCACCGGACAGGGCGGGTGAAAAACTGTTTTTT. The encoded protein is CASSPDRAGEKLFF.

This chain joins TRBV9 and TRBJ2-2, with D unclear. V lost 2 bases and J lost 7, with 9 bases in between. Germline loops: CDR1 SGDLS, CDR2 YYNGEE. The CDR3 spans 13 residues. CDR3 amino acids: CASSVVGDGELFF. DNA for the CDR3: TGTGCCAGCAGCGTTGTAGGAGACGGGGAGCTGTTTTTT.

V gene TRBV5-4 combines with J gene TRBJ1-2, with 8 bases matching TRBD1. V dropped 0 bases and J dropped 8; count of bases not matched to a gene: 3. Germline CDR1 SGHNT, CDR2 YYREEE (reference sequence). The CDR3 has 13 amino acids. The CDR3 protein is CASSLAGGWGYTF. The DNA of the CDR3 is TGTGCCAGCAGCTTGGCAGGGGGCTGGGGCTACACCTTC.

V is TRBV7-2 and J is TRBJ2-1, with 7 nucleotides matching TRBD2. Trimming took 2 bases from V and 4 from J; bases not matched to a gene: 5. Germline V lookup: CDR1 SGHTA, CDR2 FQGNSA. This CDR3 is 15 amino acids long. Written as DNA, the CDR3 is TGTGCCAGCAGCTTAAAGGCTAGCGGATACAATGAGCAGTTCTTC. Amino acids: CASSLKASGYNEQFF. Based on the CDR3 plus reference TRBV7-2 and TRBJ2-1, the full variable domain is GAGVSQSPSNKVTEKGKDVELRCDPISGHTALYWYRQSLGQGLEFLIYFQGNSAPDKSGLPSDRFSAERTGGSVSTLTIQRTQQEDSAVYLCASSLKASGYNEQFFGPGTRLTVL.

This chain connects TRBV29-1 to TRBJ1-4, with D possibly matching TRBD1 (6 bases). V shed 6 bases and J shed 5 bases, with 13 bases lying between them. CDR1 SQVTM and CDR2 ANQGSEA come from the germline V gene. This CDR3 contains 13 residues. The CDR3 loop is CSVAGVLNEKLFF. For the CDR3, the DNA is TGCAGCGTAGCAGGGGTCCTCAATGAAAAACTGTTTTTT.

In this sample, this clone turned up once. This chain uses TRBV9 with TRBJ2-1, with 9 bases that match TRBD1. Germline V gene data show CDR1 as SGDLS and CDR2 as YYNGEE. V shed 0 bases and J 5 bases; nucleotides not matched to a gene: 0. The CDR3 has 14 residues. CDR3 in amino acids: CASSVGDRDNEQFF. The DNA for the CDR3 is TGTGCCAGCAGCGTAGGGGACAGGGACAATGAGCAGTTCTTC.

This rearrangement joins TRBV1 to TRBJ2-7; the table calls TRBD1, which could not be checked here. TRBV1 corresponds to a pseudogene. The CDR3 consists of 14 residues. The CDR3 nucleotides are TGCACCAGCAGGGAGGACAGGGACTCCTACGAGCAGTACTTC. This gives the protein CTSREDRDSYEQYF.

The rearrangement links TRBV7-3 to TRBJ2-1; 9 positions match TRBD1. The CDR3 spans 15 residues. Per germline, CDR1 SGHTA and CDR2 FQGTGA. V lost 4 bases, J lost 8 bases, and 9 bases stayed unmatched. The chain's CDR3 is CASSSPGQGPDEQFF. CDR3 bases: TGTGCCAGCAGCTCTCCGGGACAGGGACCGGATGAGCAGTTCTTC.

The rearrangement uses TRBV9 and TRBJ1-3; D remains unclear. Germline lookup yields CDR1 SGDLS and CDR2 YYNGEE. V lost 0 bases, J lost 3 bases, and 10 bases lay in between. The CDR3 totals 15 residues. As DNA, the CDR3 is TGTGCCAGCAGCGTAGATACGGGGATTGGAAACACCATATATTTT. This translates into CASSVDTGIGNTIYF.

The chain has TRBV10-3 and TRBJ2-7; D possibly matches TRBD1 or TRBD2 (7 bases each). V was cut by 6 bases and J by 1 base, with 19 bases left in between. Germline V gene data show CDR1 as ENHRY and CDR2 as SYGVKD. This CDR3 is built from 16 residues. The CDR3 DNA follows: TGTGCCATCAGCCAGGGGGGGGTCGTCAGTTCCTACGAGCAGTACTTC. Its translation is CAISQGGVVSSYEQYF.

The chain joins TRBV5-1 to TRBJ1-2, with D perhaps TRBD1 (5 bases). Trimming shortened V by 6 bases and J by 2 bases, and 11 bases separated the two germline ends. The germline V gene encodes CDR1 SGHRS and CDR2 YFSETQ. This CDR3 contains 13 residues. CDR3 sequence reads: CASTPGGNYGYTF. DNA for the CDR3: TGCGCCAGCACTCCGGGGGGGAACTATGGCTACACCTTC.

The table lists this clone with a few counts. The chain couples TRBV3-1 (or the pseudogene TRBV3-2) to TRBJ1-1; D gene ambiguous. There are 13 residues in the CDR3. Germline lookup yields CDR1 LGHDT and CDR2 YNNKEL (reference sequence). V was clipped by 0 bases and J by 4 bases, with 6 bases between them. CDR3 in amino acids: CASSQDGGTEAFF. CDR3 nucleotide sequence: TGTGCCAGCAGCCAAGACGGCGGCACTGAAGCTTTCTTT.